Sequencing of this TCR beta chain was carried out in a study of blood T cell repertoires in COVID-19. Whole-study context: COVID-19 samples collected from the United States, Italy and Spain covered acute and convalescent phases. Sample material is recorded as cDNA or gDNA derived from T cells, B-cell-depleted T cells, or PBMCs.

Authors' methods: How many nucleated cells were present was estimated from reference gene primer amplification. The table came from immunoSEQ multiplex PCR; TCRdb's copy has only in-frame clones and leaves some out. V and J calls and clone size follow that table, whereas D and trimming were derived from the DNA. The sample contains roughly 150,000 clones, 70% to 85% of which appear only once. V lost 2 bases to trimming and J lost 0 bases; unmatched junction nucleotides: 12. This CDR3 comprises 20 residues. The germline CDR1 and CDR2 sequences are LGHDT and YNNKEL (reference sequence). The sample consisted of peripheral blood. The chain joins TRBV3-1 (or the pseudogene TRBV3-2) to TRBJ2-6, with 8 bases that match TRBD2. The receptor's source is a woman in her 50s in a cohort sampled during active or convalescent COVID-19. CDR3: CASSQRPGGGTFSGANVLTF. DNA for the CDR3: TGTGCCAGCAGCCAAAGACCAGGCGGGGGGACCTTCTCTGGGGCCAACGTCCTGACTTTC.